A selection of T cell receptor beta chains follows, all from one sample in a study of response to subunit inactivated influenza vaccine. MiXCR, applied by TCRdb to the RT-PCR reads, yields one record per CDR3 protein. The repertoire holds 600,000 to 700,000 distinct CDR3 sequences, around 13% seen once, with less than 9% in the top ten. Sequenced material: PBMCs from blood, taken 14 days before vaccination. Receptor source: a man aged 50-59 years who received an inactivated influenza vaccine. The CDR3 runs from the conserved cysteine through the conserved F or W. Fields, in order: clone size, V gene, D gene, J gene, CDR3 length, CDR3 protein, CDR3 DNA. The D gene is left open where the match is weak. Rows may omit the clone size; those that give it use once, few, many or a size class.

>few|TRBV7-2|TRBD1|TRBJ1-6|15
CASSASTGYASPLHF
TGTGCCAGCAGCGCCTCGACAGGGTACGCTTCACCCCTCCACTTT
>few|TRBV6-2/TRBV6-3|TRBD2|TRBJ2-1|15
CASSDGTPAGDEQFF
TGTGCCAGCAGTGACGGGACGCCCGCGGGGGATGAGCAGTTCTTC
>-|TRBV7-2|-|TRBJ2-7|17
CASSFVVGSSAFYEQYF
TGTGCCAGCAGCTTCGTGGTGGGGTCTAGCGCTTTCTACGAGCAGTACTTC
>-|TRBV11-1|TRBD2|TRBJ2-1|18
CASSSPGLAGPRYNEQFF
TGTGCCAGCAGCTCGCCGGGACTAGCGGGACCCCGTTACAATGAGCAGTTCTTC
>-|TRBV7-3|TRBD2|TRBJ2-1|15
CASSLGLAPLNEQFF
TGTGCCAGCAGCTTAGGACTAGCCCCTCTCAATGAGCAGTTCTTC
>few|TRBV7-2|-|TRBJ2-1|16
CASSLGPGGAGTEQFF
TGTGCCAGCAGCTTAGGCCCAGGAGGTGCCGGGACAGAGCAGTTCTTC
>-|TRBV19|TRBD2|TRBJ2-7|15
CASSAGLAGDYEQYF
TGTGCCAGTAGTGCCGGACTAGCGGGAGATTACGAGCAGTACTTC
>few|TRBV5-1|TRBD1|TRBJ1-2|13
CASSHGTGSGYTF
TGCGCCAGCAGCCATGGGACAGGGAGTGGCTACACCTTC
>-|TRBV29-1|-|TRBJ2-5|15
CSVTLRGATQETQYF
TGCAGCGTCACCCTACGGGGGGCTACTCAAGAGACCCAGTACTTC
>few|TRBV11-2|TRBD1|TRBJ2-5|17
CASSLVGRAGGGETQYF
TGTGCCAGCAGCTTAGTGGGAAGGGCAGGGGGCGGTGAGACCCAGTACTTC
>few|TRBV5-1|-|TRBJ1-1|16
CASSLDRRVSNTEAFF
TGCGCCAGCAGCTTGGACAGGCGGGTTTCGAACACTGAAGCTTTCTTT
>few|TRBV10-3|TRBD1|TRBJ1-4|15
CAIRKQGGPNEKLFF
TGTGCCATCAGGAAACAGGGGGGCCCCAATGAAAAACTGTTTTTT
>-|TRBV29-1|-|TRBJ2-7|13
CSASDPDSYEQYF
TGCAGCGCTAGCGACCCTGACTCCTACGAGCAGTACTTC
>-|TRBV20-1|TRBD1|TRBJ1-6|17
CSARGGTGTGINSPLHF
TGCAGTGCTAGAGGGGGGACCGGGACAGGGATTAATTCACCCCTCCACTTT
>many|TRBV10-3|-|TRBJ2-5|15
CAISDPKLGWETQYF
TGTGCCATCTCTGACCCTAAGTTGGGGTGGGAGACCCAGTACTTC
>few|TRBV10-3|-|TRBJ1-1|14
CAISVAGLNTEAFF
TGTGCCATCAGTGTGGCAGGATTGAACACTGAAGCTTTCTTT
>-|TRBV6-6|-|TRBJ1-1|13
CASSYLRETEAFF
TGTGCCAGCAGTTACCTCAGGGAGACTGAAGCTTTCTTT
>-|TRBV18|-|TRBJ1-1|14
CASSPRRGTTEAFF
TGTGCCAGCTCACCACGGCGGGGGACCACTGAAGCTTTCTTT
>few|TRBV29-1|-|TRBJ2-3|15
CSVEQGRSYTDTQYF
TGCAGCGTAGAACAGGGAAGATCATACACAGATACGCAGTATTTT
>-|TRBV2|-|TRBJ1-1|13
CASRVRESTEAFF
TGTGCCAGCAGAGTCAGAGAGAGCACTGAAGCTTTCTTT
>-|TRBV7-2|TRBD2|TRBJ2-1|15
CASSLRNSGATEQFF
TGTGCCAGCAGCCTCAGAAATAGCGGGGCTACTGAGCAGTTCTTC
>many|TRBV5-1|-|TRBJ2-1|15
CASSSIPKDRDEQFF
TGCGCCAGCAGTTCAATCCCCAAAGATCGGGATGAGCAGTTCTTC
>many|TRBV11-2|-|TRBJ2-7|14
CASSLALPSYEQYF
TGTGCCAGCAGCTTAGCCCTGCCCTCCTACGAGCAGTACTTC
>few|TRBV7-2|-|TRBJ2-3|13
CASSPSEWDTQYF
TGTGCCAGCAGCCCATCGGAGTGGGATACGCAGTATTTT
>few|TRBV5-4|-|TRBJ2-5|15
CASSLMGAPQETQYF
TGTGCCAGCAGCTTGATGGGGGCCCCCCAAGAGACCCAGTACTTC
>many|TRBV5-5|-|TRBJ2-1|11
CASRDRREQFF
TGTGCCAGCAGGGACCGTAGGGAGCAGTTCTTC
>many|TRBV20-1|-|TRBJ2-7|11
CSASIVLGQYF
TGCAGTGCTAGCATAGTCTTGGGGCAGTACTTC
>many|TRBV3-1|-|TRBJ2-3|12
CASSQVTDTQYF
TGTGCCAGCAGCCAAGTGACGGATACGCAGTATTTT
>many|TRBV7-9|-|TRBJ2-7|14
CASGTPWGGNEQYF
TGTGCCAGCGGAACACCTTGGGGCGGTAACGAGCAGTACTTC
>-|TRBV7-9|TRBD1|TRBJ1-2|14
CASSQDRASAGYTF
TGTGCCAGCAGCCAGGACAGGGCGTCGGCCGGCTACACCTTC
>many|TRBV7-8|TRBD2|TRBJ2-5|16
CASSIGTSGRKETQYF
TGTGCCAGCAGCATCGGGACTAGCGGGAGAAAAGAGACCCAGTACTTC
>-|TRBV2|-|TRBJ1-2|14
CASRAGTANYGYTF
TGTGCCAGCAGGGCGGGGACGGCTAACTATGGCTACACCTTC
>few|TRBV20-1|-|TRBJ2-1|11
CSARKPQGQFF
TGCAGTGCTCGAAAGCCCCAGGGGCAGTTCTTC
>-|TRBV11-1|-|TRBJ2-7|18
CASSLGVGGQGSSYEQYF
TGTGCCAGCAGCTTAGGAGTGGGGGGCCAGGGGAGCTCCTACGAGCAGTACTTC
>-|TRBV28|TRBD1|TRBJ2-3|17
CASSFQPRTGGTDTQYF
TGTGCCAGCAGTTTCCAGCCTCGGACAGGGGGCACAGATACGCAGTATTTT
>-|TRBV5-1|TRBD2|TRBJ2-7|16
CASSLAPAGGPHEQYF
TGCGCCAGCAGCTTGGCCCCAGCGGGAGGGCCCCACGAGCAGTACTTC
>-|TRBV24-1|TRBD1|TRBJ2-5|14
CATSRDRDEETQYF
TGTGCCACCAGCCGGGACAGGGATGAAGAGACCCAGTACTTC
>many|TRBV20-1|-|TRBJ2-7|15
CSAPRVSRGVYEQYF
TGCAGTGCTCCGCGTGTGAGCAGGGGAGTATACGAGCAGTACTTC
>few|TRBV5-1|-|TRBJ2-5|15
CASSSGSGPQETQYF
TGCGCCAGCAGCTCTGGTAGCGGACCGCAAGAGACCCAGTACTTC
>few|TRBV7-9|-|TRBJ1-2|15
CASSLGRTPNYGYTF
TGTGCCAGCAGCTTAGGGAGGACTCCTAACTATGGCTACACCTTC
>many|TRBV12-3/TRBV12-4|-|TRBJ2-2|15
CASSPDGANTGELFF
TGTGCCAGCAGTCCGGACGGCGCGAACACCGGGGAGCTGTTTTTT
>many|TRBV29-1|TRBD2|TRBJ2-7|12
CSVASGTYEQYF
TGCAGCGTTGCTAGCGGGACCTACGAGCAGTACTTC
>-|TRBV20-1|TRBD1|TRBJ1-2|14
CSARVAGQDYGYTF
TGCAGTGCTAGAGTGGCCGGACAGGACTATGGCTACACCTTC
>-|TRBV5-1|TRBD1|TRBJ1-2|15
CASSEPGGGIRGYTF
TGCGCCAGCAGCGAACCAGGGGGGGGCATTCGAGGCTACACCTTC
>few|TRBV29-1|-|TRBJ1-1|13
CSAGAGQNTEAFF
TGCAGCGCTGGGGCGGGGCAGAACACTGAAGCTTTCTTT
>-|TRBV4-3|-|TRBJ1-1|16
CASSQDPRVSMGKAFF
TGCGCCAGCAGCCAAGATCCTCGTGTATCGATGGGGAAAGCTTTCTTT
>-|TRBV7-2|-|TRBJ2-1|12
CASSVTRDEQFF
TGTGCCAGCAGCGTGACTAGAGATGAGCAGTTCTTC
>-|TRBV7-6|-|TRBJ2-5|14
CASSLSRDQETQYF
TGTGCCAGCAGCTTATCCCGGGACCAAGAGACCCAGTACTTC